This T cell receptor (beta chain) was found in a study of T cells after yellow fever vaccination. TCRdb analysed the 5' RACE reads with MiXCR anew, one entry per CDR3 protein. Among around 250,000 distinct CDR3 sequences listed, roughly 7.2% were seen once. General study points: When the response was secondary, it was weaker but reached its peak faster, day 5 versus 15.

The CDR3 is 15 residues long. Germline values: CDR1 SGHTA, CDR2 FQGNSA. Trimming stripped 5 bases from V and 7 bases from J, with 18 bases between. Comments on this clonotype: The antigen remains undetermined.

Sequences were derived from CD4+ T cells sorted from PBMCs, sampled 15 days after the yellow fever booster vaccination. V usage is TRBV7-2 and J usage is TRBJ2-1; a weak D match, TRBD2 (5 bases). The TCR originated in a man aged 25-40 years who received the YFV17D yellow fever vaccine. The CDR3 is CASSTSIGEMNEQFF. The CDR3 nucleotides are TGTGCCAGCAGCACAAGTATCGGGGAGATGAATGAGCAGTTCTTC.